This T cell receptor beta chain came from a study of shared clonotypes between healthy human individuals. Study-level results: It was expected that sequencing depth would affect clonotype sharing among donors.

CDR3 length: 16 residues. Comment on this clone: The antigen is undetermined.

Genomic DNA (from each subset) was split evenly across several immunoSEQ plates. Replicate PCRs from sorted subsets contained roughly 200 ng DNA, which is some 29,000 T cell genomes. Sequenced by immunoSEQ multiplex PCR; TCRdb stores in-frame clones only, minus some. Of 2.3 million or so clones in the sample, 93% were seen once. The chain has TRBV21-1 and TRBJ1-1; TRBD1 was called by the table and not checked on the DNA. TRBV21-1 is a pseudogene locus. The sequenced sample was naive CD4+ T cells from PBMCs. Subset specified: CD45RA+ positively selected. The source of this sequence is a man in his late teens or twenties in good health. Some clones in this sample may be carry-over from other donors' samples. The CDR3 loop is CASSKEDYRGLAEAFF. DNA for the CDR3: TGTGCCAGCAGCAAAGAGGATTACAGGGGGCTCGCTGAAGCTTTCTTT.